This T cell receptor (beta chain) was sequenced in a study of metastatic and nonmetastatic thyroid tumors. TCRdb reanalyzed the PCR reads with MiXCR. This table holds 15,000 to 20,000 clones, roughly a quarter found once. From germline, CDR1 is SGHTA and CDR2 FQGTGA. The CDR3 is 14 residues long. Trimming cost V 2 bases and J 1 base, with 7 bases left between them. None of the patients had undergone any treatment ahead of thyroid surgery. This receptor was taken from a female donor with papillary thyroid cancer or a benign thyroid nodule (not recorded which). Some clones in this sample may be carry-over from other donors' samples. V gene TRBV7-3 combines with J gene TRBJ2-3, with D perhaps matching TRBD1 or TRBD2 (5 bases each). The material sequenced was adjacent normal tissue. Here the CDR3 DNA reads TGTGCCAGCAGCTTATTGGGGGGCACAGATACGCAGTATTTT. Translating gives CASSLLGGTDTQYF.